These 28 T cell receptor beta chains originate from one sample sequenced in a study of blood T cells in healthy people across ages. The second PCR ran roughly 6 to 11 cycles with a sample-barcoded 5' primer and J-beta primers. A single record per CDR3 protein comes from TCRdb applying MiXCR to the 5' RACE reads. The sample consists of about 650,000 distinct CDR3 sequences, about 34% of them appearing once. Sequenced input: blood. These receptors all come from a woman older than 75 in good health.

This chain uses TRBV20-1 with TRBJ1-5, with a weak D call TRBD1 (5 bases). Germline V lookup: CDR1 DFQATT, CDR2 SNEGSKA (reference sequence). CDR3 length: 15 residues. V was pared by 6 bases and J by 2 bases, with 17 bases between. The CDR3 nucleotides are TGCAGTGCCAACGACGATGTGGGGGGCAATCAGCCCCAGCATTTT. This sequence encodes CSANDDVGGNQPQHF.

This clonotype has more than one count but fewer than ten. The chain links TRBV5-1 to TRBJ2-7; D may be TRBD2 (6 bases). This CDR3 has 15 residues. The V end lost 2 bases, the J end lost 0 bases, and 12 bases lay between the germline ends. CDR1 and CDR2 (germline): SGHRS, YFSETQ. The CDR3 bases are TGCGCCAGCAGCTTCGGAGGGGACCCCTCCTACGAGCAGTACTTC. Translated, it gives CASSFGGDPSYEQYF. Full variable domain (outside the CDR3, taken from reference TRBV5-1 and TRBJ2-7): KAGVTQTPRYLIKTRGQQVTLSCSPISGHRSVSWYQQTPGQGLQFLFEYFSETQRNKGNFPGRFSGRQFSNSRSEMNVSTLELGDSALYLCASSFGGDPSYEQYFGPGTRLTVT.

Here the CDR3 reads CASSSSGITYNEQFF. CDR3 sequence (DNA): TGTGCCAGCAGCTCAAGCGGAATTACCTACAATGAGCAGTTCTTC. V and J are TRBV7-9 and TRBJ2-1; D is possibly TRBD2 (5 bases). Germline loops: CDR1 SEHNR, CDR2 FQNEAQ (reference sequence). Trimming cost V 4 bases and J 2 bases, with 12 bases left between them. The CDR3 covers 15 residues. Using reference TRBV7-9 and TRBJ2-1 for the parts outside the CDR3, the full variable domain is DTGVSQNPRHKITKRGQNVTFRCDPISEHNRLYWYRQTLGQGPEFLTYFQNEAQLEKSRLLSDRFSAERPKGSFSTLEIQRTEQGDSAMYLCASSSSGITYNEQFFGPGTRLTVL.

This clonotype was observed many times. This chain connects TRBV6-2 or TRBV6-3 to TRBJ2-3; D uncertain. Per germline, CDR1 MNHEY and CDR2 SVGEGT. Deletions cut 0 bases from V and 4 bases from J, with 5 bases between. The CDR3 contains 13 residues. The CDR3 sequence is CASSYSRADTQYF. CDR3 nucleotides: TGTGCCAGCAGTTACTCTCGAGCAGATACGCAGTATTTT.

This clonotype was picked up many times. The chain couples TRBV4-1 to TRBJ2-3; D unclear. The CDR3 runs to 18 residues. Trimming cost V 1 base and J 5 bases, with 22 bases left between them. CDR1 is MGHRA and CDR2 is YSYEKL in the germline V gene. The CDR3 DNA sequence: TGCGCCAGCAGCCAAGGATTAGGTCCGATGGGCCCGGGAGATACGCAGTATTTT. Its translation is CASSQGLGPMGPGDTQYF.

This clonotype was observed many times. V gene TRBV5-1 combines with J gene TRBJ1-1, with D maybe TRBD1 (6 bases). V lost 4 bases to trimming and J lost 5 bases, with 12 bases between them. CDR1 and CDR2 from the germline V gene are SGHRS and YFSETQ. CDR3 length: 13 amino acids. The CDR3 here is CASSLQGETEAFF. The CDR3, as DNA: TGCGCCAGCAGCCTACAGGGAGAGACTGAAGCTTTCTTT.

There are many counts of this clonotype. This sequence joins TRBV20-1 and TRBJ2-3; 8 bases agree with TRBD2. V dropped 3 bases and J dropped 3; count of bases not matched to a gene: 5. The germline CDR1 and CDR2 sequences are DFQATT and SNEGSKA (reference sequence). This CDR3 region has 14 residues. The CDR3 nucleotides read TGCAGTGCTAGCGACGGGGGGGCGACAGATACGCAGTATTTT. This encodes CSASDGGATDTQYF.

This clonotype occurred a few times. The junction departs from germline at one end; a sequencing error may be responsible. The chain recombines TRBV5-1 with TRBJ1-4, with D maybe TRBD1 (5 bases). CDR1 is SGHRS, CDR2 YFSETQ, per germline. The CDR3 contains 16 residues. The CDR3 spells CASSLGFTGINEKRFF. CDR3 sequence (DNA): TGCGCCAGCAGCTTGGGTTTCACAGGCATTAATGAAAAACGGTTTTTT.

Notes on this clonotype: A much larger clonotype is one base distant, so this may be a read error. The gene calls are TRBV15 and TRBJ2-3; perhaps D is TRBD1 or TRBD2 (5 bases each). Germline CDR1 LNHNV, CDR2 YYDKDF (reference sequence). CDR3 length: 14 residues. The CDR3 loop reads CATSRGGEGNTRYF. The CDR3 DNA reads TGTGCCACCAGCAGAGGAGGTGAGGGGAATACGCGGTATTTT.

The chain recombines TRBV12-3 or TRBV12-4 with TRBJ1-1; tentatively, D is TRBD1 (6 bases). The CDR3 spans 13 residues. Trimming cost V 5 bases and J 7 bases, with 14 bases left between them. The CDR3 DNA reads TGTGCCAGCAGTAAACAGGGCGCCCATGAAGCTTTCTTT. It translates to CASSKQGAHEAFF.

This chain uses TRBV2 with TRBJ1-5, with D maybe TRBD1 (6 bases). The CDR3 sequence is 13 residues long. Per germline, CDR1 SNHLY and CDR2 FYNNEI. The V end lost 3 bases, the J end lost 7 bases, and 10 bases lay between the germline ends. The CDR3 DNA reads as TGTGCCAGCAGTGACAGGGGTAAGCAGCCCCAGCATTTT. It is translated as CASSDRGKQPQHF. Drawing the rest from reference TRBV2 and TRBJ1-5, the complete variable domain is EPEVTQTPSHQVTQMGQEVILRCVPISNHLYFYWYRQILGQKVEFLVSFYNNEISEKSEIFDDQFSVERPDGSNFTLKIRSTKLEDSAMYFCASSDRGKQPQHFGDGTRLSIL.

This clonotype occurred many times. This CDR3 is CASSGTGGPTDTQYF. Written as DNA, the CDR3 is TGTGCCAGCAGTGGTACAGGGGGGCCCACAGATACGCAGTATTTT. The V call is TRBV6-5, the J call TRBJ2-3, with 8 bases matching TRBD1. This CDR3 spans 15 amino acids. Germline values: CDR1 MNHEY, CDR2 SVGAGI. Trimming at V came to 5 bases and at J to 2 bases, leaving 6 bases not matched to a gene.

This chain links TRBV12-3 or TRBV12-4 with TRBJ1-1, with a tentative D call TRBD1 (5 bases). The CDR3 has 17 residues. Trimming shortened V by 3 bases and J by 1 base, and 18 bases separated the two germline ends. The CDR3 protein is CASSFSVGRTTNTEAFF. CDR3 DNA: TGTGCCAGCAGTTTTTCGGTGGGGAGGACAACGAACACTGAAGCTTTCTTT.

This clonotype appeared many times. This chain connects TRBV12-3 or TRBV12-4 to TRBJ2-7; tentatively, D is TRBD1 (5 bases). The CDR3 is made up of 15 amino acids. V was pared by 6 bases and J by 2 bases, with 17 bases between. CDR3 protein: CASSPNTGLPYEQYF. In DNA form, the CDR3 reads TGTGCCAGCAGCCCCAACACAGGCCTGCCCTACGAGCAGTACTTC.

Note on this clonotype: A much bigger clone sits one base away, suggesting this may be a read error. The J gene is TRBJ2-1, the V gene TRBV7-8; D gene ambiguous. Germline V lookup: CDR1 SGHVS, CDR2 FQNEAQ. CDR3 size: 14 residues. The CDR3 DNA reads TGTGCCAGCAGCTTAAACGATTTCTACAATGAGCAGGTCTTC. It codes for CASSLNDFYNEQVF.

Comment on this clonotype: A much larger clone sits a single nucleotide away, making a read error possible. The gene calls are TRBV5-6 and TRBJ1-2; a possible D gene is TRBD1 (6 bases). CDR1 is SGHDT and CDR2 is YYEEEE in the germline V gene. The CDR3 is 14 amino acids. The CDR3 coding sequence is TGTGCCAGCAGGTCACAGGGTGATCGCTATGGCTGCACCTTC. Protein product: CASRSQGDRYGCTF.

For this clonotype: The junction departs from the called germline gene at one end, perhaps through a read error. CDR3 sequence reads: CASSLGQGGGFTF. The CDR3 nucleotides read TGTGCCAGTAGCTTAGGGCAGGGAGGCGGCTTCACCTTC. The gene calls are TRBV7-8 and TRBJ1-2; weak D call: TRBD1 (5 bases). This CDR3 is built from 13 residues. CDR1 is SGHVS, CDR2 FQNEAQ, per germline.

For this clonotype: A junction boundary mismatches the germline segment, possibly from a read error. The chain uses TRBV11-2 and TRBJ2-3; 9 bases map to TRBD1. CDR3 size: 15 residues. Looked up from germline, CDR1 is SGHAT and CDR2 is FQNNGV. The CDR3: CVSSKQGASMVAQYF. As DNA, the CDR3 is TGTGTCAGCAGCAAACAGGGGGCTTCGATGGTAGCGCAGTATTTT.

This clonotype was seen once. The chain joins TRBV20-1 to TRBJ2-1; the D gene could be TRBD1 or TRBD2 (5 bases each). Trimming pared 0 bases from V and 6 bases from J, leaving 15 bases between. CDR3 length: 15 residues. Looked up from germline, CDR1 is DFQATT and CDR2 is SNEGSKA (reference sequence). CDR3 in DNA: TGCAGTGCTAGAGACCCAGGGACGCTCAGCAATGAGCAGTTCTTC. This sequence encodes CSARDPGTLSNEQFF.

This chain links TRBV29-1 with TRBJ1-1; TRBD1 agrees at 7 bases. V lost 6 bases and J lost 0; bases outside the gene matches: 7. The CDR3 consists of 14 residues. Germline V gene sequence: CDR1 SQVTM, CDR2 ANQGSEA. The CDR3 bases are TGCAGCGTGGGGGGGACAGCTATGAACACTGAAGCTTTCTTT. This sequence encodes CSVGGTAMNTEAFF.

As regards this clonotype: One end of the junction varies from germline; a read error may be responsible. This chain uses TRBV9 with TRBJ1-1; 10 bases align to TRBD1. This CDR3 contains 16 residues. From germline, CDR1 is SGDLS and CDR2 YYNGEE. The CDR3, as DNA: TGTGCCACCAGCCGCTTTAAAGAGACAGGGGGCGTCACGGCTTTCTTT. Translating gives CATSRFKETGGVTAFF.

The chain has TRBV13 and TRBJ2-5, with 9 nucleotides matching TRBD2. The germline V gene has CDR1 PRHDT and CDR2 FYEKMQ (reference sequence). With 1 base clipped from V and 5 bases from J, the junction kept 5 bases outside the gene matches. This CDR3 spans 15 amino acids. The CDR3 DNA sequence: TGTGCCAGCAGCTTAGAGAGCGGGGGGACGGAGACCCAGTACTTC. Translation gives CASSLESGGTETQYF.

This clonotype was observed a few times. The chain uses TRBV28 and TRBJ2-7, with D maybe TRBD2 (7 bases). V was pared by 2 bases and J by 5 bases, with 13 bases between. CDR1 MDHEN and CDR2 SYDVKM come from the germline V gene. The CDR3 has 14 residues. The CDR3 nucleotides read TGTGCCAGCAGTTTACATGGGGGGGCGAACGAGCAGTACTTC. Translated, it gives CASSLHGGANEQYF.

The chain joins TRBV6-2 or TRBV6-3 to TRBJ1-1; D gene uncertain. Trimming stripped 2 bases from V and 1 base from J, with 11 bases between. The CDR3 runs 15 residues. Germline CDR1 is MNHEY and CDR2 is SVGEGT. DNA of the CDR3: TGTGCCAGCAGTTACGCGGGAGGATGGAACACTGAAGCTTTCTTT. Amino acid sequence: CASSYAGGWNTEAFF.

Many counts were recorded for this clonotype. DNA of the CDR3: TGTGCCAGCAGCGAAAGGGGATGGGATTCACCCCTCCACTTT. It specifies CASSERGWDSPLHF. The rearrangement links TRBV12-3 or TRBV12-4 to TRBJ1-6; D is perhaps TRBD1 (5 bases). Trimming cost V 6 bases and J 8 bases, with 14 bases left between them. CDR3 length equals 14 residues.

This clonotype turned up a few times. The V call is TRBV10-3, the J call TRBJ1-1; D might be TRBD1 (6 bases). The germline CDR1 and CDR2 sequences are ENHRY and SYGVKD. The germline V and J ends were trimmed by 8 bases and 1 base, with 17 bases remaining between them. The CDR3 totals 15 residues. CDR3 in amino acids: CAIWDTRLGNTEAFF. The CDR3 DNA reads TGTGCCATCTGGGACACCCGCCTTGGGAACACTGAAGCTTTCTTT.

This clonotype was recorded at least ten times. CDR3 sequence (DNA): TGCGCCAGCAGTTCGGGGCAGCCCTACTCTGGGGCCAACGTCCTGACTTTC. It specifies CASSSGQPYSGANVLTF. V and J are TRBV5-1 and TRBJ2-6; either TRBD1 or TRBD2 may supply D (5 bases each). Trimming cost V 5 bases and J 0 bases, with 15 bases left between them. This CDR3 spans 17 amino acids. The germline gives CDR1 SGHRS, CDR2 YFSETQ.

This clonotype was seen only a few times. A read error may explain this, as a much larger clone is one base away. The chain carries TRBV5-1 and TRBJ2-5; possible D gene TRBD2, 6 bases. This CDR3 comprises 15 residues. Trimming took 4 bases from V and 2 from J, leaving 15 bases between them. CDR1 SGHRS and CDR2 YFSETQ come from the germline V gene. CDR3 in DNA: TGCGCCAGCAGCGGAGGGTCCACTCGGCAAGAGACCCAGTACTTC. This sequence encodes CASSGGSTRQETQYF.